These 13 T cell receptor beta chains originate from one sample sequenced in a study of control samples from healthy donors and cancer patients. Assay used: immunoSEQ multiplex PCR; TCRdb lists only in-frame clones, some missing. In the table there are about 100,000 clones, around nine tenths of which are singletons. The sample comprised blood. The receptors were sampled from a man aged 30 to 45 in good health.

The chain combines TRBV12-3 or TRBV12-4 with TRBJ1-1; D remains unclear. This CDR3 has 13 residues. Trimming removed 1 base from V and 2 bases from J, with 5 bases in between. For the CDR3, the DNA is TGTGCCAGCAGTTTAGTCAAAAACACTGAAGCTTTCTTT. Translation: CASSLVKNTEAFF.

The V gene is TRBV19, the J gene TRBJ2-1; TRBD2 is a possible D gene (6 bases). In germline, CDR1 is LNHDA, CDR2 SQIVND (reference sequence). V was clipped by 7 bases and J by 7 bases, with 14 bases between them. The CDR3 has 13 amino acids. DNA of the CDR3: TGTGCCAGTACTAAACTAGCATCTAATGAGCAGTTCTTC. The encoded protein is CASTKLASNEQFF.

This chain's CDR3 is CASSQGHFGTEAFF. CDR3 sequence (DNA): TGTGCCAGCAGCCAAGGTCACTTCGGCACTGAAGCTTTCTTT. The chain links TRBV3-1 (or the pseudogene TRBV3-2) to TRBJ1-1; D unclear. V lost 1 base and J 4 bases, leaving 10 bases between the germline ends. The CDR3 length is 14 residues. Germline values: CDR1 LGHDT, CDR2 YNNKEL (reference sequence).

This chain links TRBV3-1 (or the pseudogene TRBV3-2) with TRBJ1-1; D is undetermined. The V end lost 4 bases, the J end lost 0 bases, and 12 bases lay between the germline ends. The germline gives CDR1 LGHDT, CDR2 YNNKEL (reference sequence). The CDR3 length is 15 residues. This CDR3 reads CASSPGGNMNTEAFF. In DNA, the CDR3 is TGTGCCAGCAGCCCGGGCGGGAACATGAACACTGAAGCTTTCTTT.

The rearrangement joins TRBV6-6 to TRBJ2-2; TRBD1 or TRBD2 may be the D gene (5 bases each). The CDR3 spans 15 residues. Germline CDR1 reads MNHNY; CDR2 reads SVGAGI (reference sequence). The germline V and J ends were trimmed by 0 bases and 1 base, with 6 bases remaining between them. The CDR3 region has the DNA TGTGCCAGCAGTTACTCGGGGGAGAACACCGGGGAGCTGTTTTTT. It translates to CASSYSGENTGELFF.

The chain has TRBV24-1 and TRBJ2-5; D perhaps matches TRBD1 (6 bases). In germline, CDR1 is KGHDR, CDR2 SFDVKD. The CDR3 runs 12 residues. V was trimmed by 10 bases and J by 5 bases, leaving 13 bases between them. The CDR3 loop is CATGGEGETQYF. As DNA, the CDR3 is TGTGCCACTGGGGGCGAGGGTGAGACCCAGTACTTC.

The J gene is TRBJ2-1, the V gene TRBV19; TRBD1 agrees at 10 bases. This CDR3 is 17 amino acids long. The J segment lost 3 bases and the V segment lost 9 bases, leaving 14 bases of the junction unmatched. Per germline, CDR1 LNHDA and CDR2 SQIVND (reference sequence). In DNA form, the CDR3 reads TGTGCCAGCTCGGGACAGGGGACCCCACGGAACTACAATGAGCAGTTCTTC. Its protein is CASSGQGTPRNYNEQFF.

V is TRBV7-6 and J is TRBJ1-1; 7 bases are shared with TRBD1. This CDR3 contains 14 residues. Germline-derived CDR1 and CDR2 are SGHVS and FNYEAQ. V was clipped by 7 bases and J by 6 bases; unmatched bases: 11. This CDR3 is CASTNLGGQAEAFF. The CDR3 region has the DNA TGTGCCAGCACCAACCTAGGTGGACAGGCTGAAGCTTTCTTT.

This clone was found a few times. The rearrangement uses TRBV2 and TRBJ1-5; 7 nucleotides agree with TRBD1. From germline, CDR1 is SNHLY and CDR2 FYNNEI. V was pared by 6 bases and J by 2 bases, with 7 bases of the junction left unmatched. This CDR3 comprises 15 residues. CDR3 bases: TGTGCCAGCAGGGGCACGACAGGGCGCAATCAGCCCCAGCATTTT. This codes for CASRGTTGRNQPQHF.

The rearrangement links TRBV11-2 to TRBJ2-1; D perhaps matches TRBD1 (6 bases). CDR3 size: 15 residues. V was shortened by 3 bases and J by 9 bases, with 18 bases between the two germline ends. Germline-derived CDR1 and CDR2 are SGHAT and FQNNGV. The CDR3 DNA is TGTGCCAGCAGCTTTTCCCCTACGAGGGGGAGTGAGCAGTTCTTC. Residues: CASSFSPTRGSEQFF. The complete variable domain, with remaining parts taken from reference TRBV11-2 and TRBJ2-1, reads EAGVAQSPRYKIIEKRQSVAFWCNPISGHATLYWYQQILGQGPKLLIQFQNNGVVDDSQLPKDRFSAERLKGVDSTLKIQPAKLEDSAVYLCASSFSPTRGSEQFFGPGTRLTVL.

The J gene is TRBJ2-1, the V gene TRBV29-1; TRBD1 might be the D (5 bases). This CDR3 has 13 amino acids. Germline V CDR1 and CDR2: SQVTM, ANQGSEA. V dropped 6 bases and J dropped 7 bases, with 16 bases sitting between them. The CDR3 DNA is TGCAGCGTCCGAATGGCAGGGCTAAATGAGCAGTTCTTC. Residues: CSVRMAGLNEQFF.

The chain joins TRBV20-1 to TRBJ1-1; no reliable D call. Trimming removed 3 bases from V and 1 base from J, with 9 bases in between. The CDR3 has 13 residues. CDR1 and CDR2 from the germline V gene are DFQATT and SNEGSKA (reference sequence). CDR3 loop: CSASLDPNTEAFF. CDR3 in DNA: TGCAGTGCTAGTTTGGACCCGAACACTGAAGCTTTCTTT.

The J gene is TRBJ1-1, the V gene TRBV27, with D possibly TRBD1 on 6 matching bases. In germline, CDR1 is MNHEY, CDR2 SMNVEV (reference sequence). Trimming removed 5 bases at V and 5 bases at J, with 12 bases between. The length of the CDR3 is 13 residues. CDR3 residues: CASSGRGRTEAFF. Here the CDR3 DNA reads TGTGCCAGCAGTGGGAGGGGGAGGACTGAAGCTTTCTTT.